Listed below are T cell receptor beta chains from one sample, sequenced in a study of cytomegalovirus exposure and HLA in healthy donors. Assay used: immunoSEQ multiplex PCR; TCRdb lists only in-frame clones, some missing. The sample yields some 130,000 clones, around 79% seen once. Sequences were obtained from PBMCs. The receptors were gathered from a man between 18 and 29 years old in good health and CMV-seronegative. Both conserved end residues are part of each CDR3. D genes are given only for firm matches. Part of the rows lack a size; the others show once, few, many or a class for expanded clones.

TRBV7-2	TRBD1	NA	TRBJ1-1	TGTGCCAGCAGCAAACGGGACAGGGAACGGGCTTTCTTT	CASSKRDRERAFF
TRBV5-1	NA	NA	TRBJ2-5	TGCGCCAGCAGCTTGGTAGCAATCCAAGAGACCCAGTACTTC	CASSLVAIQETQYF
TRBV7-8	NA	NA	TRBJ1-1	TGTGCCAGCAGCGGCAGACAGGTTGAAGCTTTCTTT	CASSGRQVEAFF
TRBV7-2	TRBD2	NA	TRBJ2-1	TGTGCCAGCAGCTTAGTGAGCGGGGGGGGAGACAATGAGCAGTTCTTC	CASSLVSGGGDNEQFF
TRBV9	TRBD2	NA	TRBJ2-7	TGTGCCAGCAGCGTAGAGGTGGGGGGGAAGGAGCAGTACTTC	CASSVEVGGKEQYF
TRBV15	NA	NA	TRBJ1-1	TGTGCCACCAGCAGAGAACAGTGGTTACCTGAAGCTTTCTTT	CATSREQWLPEAFF
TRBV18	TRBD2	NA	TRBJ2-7	TGTGCCAGCTCACCACCCCGGACGGGGGGGAACTACGAGCAGTACTTC	CASSPPRTGGNYEQYF
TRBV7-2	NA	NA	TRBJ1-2	TGTGCCAGCAGCCCTCCCGGGGGGGCCTATGGCTACACCTTC	CASSPPGGAYGYTF
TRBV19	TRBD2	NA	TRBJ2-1	TGTGCCAGTAGTATTATAGCGGGGGGCTCCTACAATGAGCAGTTCTTC	CASSIIAGGSYNEQFF
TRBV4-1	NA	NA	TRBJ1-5	TGCGCCAGCAGCAAAGCCTATAGCAATCAGCCCCAGCATTTT	CASSKAYSNQPQHF
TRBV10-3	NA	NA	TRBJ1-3	TGTGCCATCAGTGTAGACAGTTCTGGAAACACCATATATTTT	CAISVDSSGNTIYF
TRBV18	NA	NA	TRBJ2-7	TGTGCCAGCTCACCAAGTTCAGGGGCCTACGAGCAGTACTTC	CASSPSSGAYEQYF
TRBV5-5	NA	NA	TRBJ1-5	TGTGCCAGCAGCTCGACAGGTCATAGCAATCAGCCCCAGCATTTT	CASSSTGHSNQPQHF
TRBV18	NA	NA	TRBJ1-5	TGTGCCAGCTCACCGAGGACAATAAGCAATCAGCCCCAGCATTTT	CASSPRTISNQPQHF
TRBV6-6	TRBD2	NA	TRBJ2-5	TGTGCCAGCAGACCTTCGGGGGGGTTGGAGACCCAGTACTTC	CASRPSGGLETQYF
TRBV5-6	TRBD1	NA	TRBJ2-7	TGTGCCAGCAGCTTAGGGTTCACAGGGGGCCAAGGGGAGCAGTACTTC	CASSLGFTGGQGEQYF
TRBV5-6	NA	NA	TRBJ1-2	TGTGCCAGCAGCTCAAGCCCCTATGCAGGGAAGGGCTACACCTTC	CASSSSPYAGKGYTF
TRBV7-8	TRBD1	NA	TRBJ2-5	TGTGCCAGCTCCGGGACAGGGAAGTTGCAAGAGACCCAGTACTTC	CASSGTGKLQETQYF
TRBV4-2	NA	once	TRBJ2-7	TGTGCCAGCAGCCAAGATTACGCTAACGAGCAGTACTTC	CASSQDYANEQYF
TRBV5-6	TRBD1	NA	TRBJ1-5	TGTGCCAGCAGCGAGGCGGGACAGGGGGGAAGTCAGCCCCAGCATTTT	CASSEAGQGGSQPQHF
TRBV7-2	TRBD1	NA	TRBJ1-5	TGTGCCAGCAGCTTAAACCACAGGGGAAACGGTCAGCCCCAGCATTTT	CASSLNHRGNGQPQHF
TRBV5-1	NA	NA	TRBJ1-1	TGCGCCAGCAGCGGGCAAGAGGGAAACACTGAAGCTTTCTTT	CASSGQEGNTEAFF
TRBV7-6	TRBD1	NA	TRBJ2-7	TGTGCCAGCAGCCACGGACAGGGGGGCGAAGAGCAGTACTTC	CASSHGQGGEEQYF
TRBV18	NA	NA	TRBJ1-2	TGTGCCAGCTCACCATCGACAGGCAACTATGGCTACACCTTC	CASSPSTGNYGYTF
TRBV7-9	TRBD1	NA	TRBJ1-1	TGTTCCAGCAGCCCCACTTTGGGACAGATAATTGAAGCTTTCTTT	CSSSPTLGQIIEAFF
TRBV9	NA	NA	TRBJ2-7	TGTGCCAGCAGCAGGGAGGCGCGGGCTTTCGGCGAGCAGTACTTC	CASSREARAFGEQYF
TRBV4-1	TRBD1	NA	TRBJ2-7	TGCGCCAGCAGCCTTTTTAGCGAGGGGGCGAGCTCCTACGAGCAGTACTTC	CASSLFSEGASSYEQYF
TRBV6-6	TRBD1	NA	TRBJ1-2	TGTGCCAGCAGTTACCCTACAGGGGGGGCTGGTGGCTACACCTTC	CASSYPTGGAGGYTF
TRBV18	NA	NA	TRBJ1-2	TGTGCCAGCTCACCAAGGGGTAGCGGCTATGGCTACACCTTC	CASSPRGSGYGYTF
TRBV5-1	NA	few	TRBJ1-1	TGCGCCAGCAGCCCGGACGGGACAGAAGCTTTCTTT	CASSPDGTEAFF
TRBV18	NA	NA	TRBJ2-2	TGTGCCAGCTCACCAGAGTCAGGTTTCGGGGAGCTGTTTTTT	CASSPESGFGELFF
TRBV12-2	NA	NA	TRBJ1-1	TGTGCAAGTCCTCAGGACTACACTGAAGCTTTCTTT	CASPQDYTEAFF
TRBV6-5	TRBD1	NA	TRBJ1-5	TGTGCCAGTGTGGGGACAGTCGGCAATCAGCCCCAGCATTTT	CASVGTVGNQPQHF
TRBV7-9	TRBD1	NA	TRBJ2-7	TGTGCCAGCAGCCCTACTCGGACAGGAAAGACCTACGAGCAGTACTTC	CASSPTRTGKTYEQYF
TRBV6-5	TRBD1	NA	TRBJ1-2	TGTGCCAGCAGTTACTTCCAGGGGGCGGAAGGCTACACCTTC	CASSYFQGAEGYTF
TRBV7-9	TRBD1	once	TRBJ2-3	TGTGCCAGCAGCCCACCGGGACAGATAAACACAGATACGCAGTATTTT	CASSPPGQINTDTQYF
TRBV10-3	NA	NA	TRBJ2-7	TGTGCCACCACCTCATTCGGGGAGCAGTACTTC	CATTSFGEQYF
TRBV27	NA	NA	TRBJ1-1	TGTGCCAGCAGCGTTACATCGAACACTGAAGCTTTCTTT	CASSVTSNTEAFF
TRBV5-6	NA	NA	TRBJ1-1	TGTGCCAGCAGGGGCAGGGGTTACACTGAAGCTTTCTTT	CASRGRGYTEAFF
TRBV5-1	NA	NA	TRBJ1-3	TGCGCCAGCAGCTTGGTAGGGGCAGGAAACACCATATATTTT	CASSLVGAGNTIYF
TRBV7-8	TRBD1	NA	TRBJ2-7	TGTGCCAGCAGCCCGGGGACAGGGTCAAGATACGAGCAGTACTTC	CASSPGTGSRYEQYF
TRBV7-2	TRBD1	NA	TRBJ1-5	TGTGCCAGCAGGGGAGACAGGGGTGGGCCCCAGCATTTT	CASRGDRGGPQHF
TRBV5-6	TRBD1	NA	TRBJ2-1	TGTGCCAGCAGCTTGACTTGGACAGGGGGAAATGAGCAGTTCTTC	CASSLTWTGGNEQFF
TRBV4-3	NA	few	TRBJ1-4	TGCGCCAGCAGCCAAGTGAGAGGCGGAACAACTAAAGAAAAACTGTTTTTT	CASSQVRGGTTKEKLFF
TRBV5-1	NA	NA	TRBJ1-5	TGCGCCAGCAGCTTGGACAGCTCTAGCAATCAGCCCCAGCATTTT	CASSLDSSSNQPQHF
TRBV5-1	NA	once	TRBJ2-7	TGCGCCAGCAGTCTCTCGGGGGAGCAGTACTTC	CASSLSGEQYF
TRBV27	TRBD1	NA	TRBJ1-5	TGTGCCAGCAGCCCAAGGGGGCAGATCTATCAGCCCCAGCATTTT	CASSPRGQIYQPQHF
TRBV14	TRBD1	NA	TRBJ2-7	TGTGCCAGCAGCCACAAATCGGGACAGGGGTCGTGGGAGCAGTACTTC	CASSHKSGQGSWEQYF
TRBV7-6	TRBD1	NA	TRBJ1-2	TGTGCCAGCAGCCCTGGGACAGGTCTAAGTCGTGGCTACACCTTC	CASSPGTGLSRGYTF
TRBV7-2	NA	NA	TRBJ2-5	TGTGCCAGCAGCTTATATTCGGCAGGGATCGAGACCCAGTACTTC	CASSLYSAGIETQYF
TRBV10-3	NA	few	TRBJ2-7	TGTGCCACCCGGGGGCAGGGGGGACCCTCCTACGAGCAGTACTTC	CATRGQGGPSYEQYF
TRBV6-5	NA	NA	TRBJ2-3	TGTGCCAGCAGCCGCGGGACCCCAGATACGCAGTATTTT	CASSRGTPDTQYF
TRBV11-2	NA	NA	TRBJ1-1	TGTGCCAGCAGTCCCTCCAGGGCTGAAGCTTTCTTT	CASSPSRAEAFF
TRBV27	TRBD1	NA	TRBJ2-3	TGTGCCAGCAGTCCATACTTCGACAGGGGCGGCACAGATACGCAGTATTTT	CASSPYFDRGGTDTQYF
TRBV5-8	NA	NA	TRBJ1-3	TGTGCCAGCAGCGGACTGGGTTTCACAGGGATCGGTCCTGGAAACACCATATATTTT	CASSGLGFTGIGPGNTIYF